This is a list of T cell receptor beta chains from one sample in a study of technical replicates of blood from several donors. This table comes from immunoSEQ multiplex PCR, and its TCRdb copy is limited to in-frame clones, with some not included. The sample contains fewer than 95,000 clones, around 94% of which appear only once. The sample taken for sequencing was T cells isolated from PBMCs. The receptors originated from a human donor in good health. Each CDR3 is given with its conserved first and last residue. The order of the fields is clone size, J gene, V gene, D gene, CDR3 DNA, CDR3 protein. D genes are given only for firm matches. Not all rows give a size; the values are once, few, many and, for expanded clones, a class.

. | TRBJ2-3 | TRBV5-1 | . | TGCGCCAGCAGCTTGGGACAGTCTAGCACAGATACGCAGTATTTT | CASSLGQSSTDTQYF
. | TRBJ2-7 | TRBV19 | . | TGTGCCAGTAGTAACTCTTTACGGGCCTACGAGCAGTACTTC | CASSNSLRAYEQYF
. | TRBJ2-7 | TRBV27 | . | TGTGCCAGCAGTTTAGTCCCCGGCGACACCTACGAGCAGTACTTC | CASSLVPGDTYEQYF
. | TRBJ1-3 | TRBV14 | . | TGTGCCAGCAGCCGAGGGTCTGGAAACACCATATATTTT | CASSRGSGNTIYF
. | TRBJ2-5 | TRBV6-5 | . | TGTGCCAGTCGTGGTACAGGGGAGGCCCTCGAGACCCAGTACTTC | CASRGTGEALETQYF
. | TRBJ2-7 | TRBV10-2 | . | TGCGCCAGCAGTGAGGACAGCTTTTACGAGCAGTACTTC | CASSEDSFYEQYF
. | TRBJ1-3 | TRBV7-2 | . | TGTGCCAGCAGCTTATTACCGAGCTCTGGAAACACCATATATTTT | CASSLLPSSGNTIYF
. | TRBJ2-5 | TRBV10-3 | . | TGTGCCATCAGTGCCCCCTACCCCCGTGATGAGACCCAGTACTTC | CAISAPYPRDETQYF
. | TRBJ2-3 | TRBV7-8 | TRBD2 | TGTGCCAGCAGCTCCGGTCTAGCGGGAGTGTTTATTACAGATACGCAGTATTTT | CASSSGLAGVFITDTQYF
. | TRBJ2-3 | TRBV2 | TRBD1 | TGTGCCAGCAGAGAGGGGGCAGGGTACACAGATACGCAGTATTTT | CASREGAGYTDTQYF
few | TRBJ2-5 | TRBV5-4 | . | TGTGCCAGCAGCTTGGAAGCCAAACCAGAGACCCAGTACTTC | CASSLEAKPETQYF
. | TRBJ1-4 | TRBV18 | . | TGTGCCAGCTCACGAGGACAGACTACTAATGAAAAACTGTTTTTT | CASSRGQTTNEKLFF
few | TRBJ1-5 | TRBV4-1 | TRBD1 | TGCGCCAGCAGCCGGGAGGGACAGGGCAACAATCAGCCCCAGCATTTT | CASSREGQGNNQPQHF
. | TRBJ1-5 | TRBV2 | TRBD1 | TGTGCCAGCAGTGAAAAGGGGGCGGATCAGCCCCAGCATTTT | CASSEKGADQPQHF
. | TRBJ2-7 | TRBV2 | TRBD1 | TGTGCCAGCCTAACCGCGGGACAGGGAACCTACGAGCAGTACTTC | CASLTAGQGTYEQYF
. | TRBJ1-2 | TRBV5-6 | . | TGTGCCAGCAGCTTGGGGGCGGCGGGCGATGGCTACACCTTC | CASSLGAAGDGYTF
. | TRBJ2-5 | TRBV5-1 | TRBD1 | TGCGCCAGCAGCTTCAAGGGGGCCGGAGAGACCCAGTACTTC | CASSFKGAGETQYF
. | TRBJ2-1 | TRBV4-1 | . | TGCGCCAGCAGCCAGCCAGCGGCTCCAGACTCCTACAATGAGCAGTTCTTC | CASSQPAAPDSYNEQFF
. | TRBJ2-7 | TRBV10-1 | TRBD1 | TGCGCCAGCAGTGAGTTGGGACAGGGAAACGAGCAGTACTTC | CASSELGQGNEQYF
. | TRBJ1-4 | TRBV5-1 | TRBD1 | TGCGCCAGCAGGGACAGGGTTAATGAAAAACTGTTTTTT | CASRDRVNEKLFF
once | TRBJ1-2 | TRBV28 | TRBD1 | TGTGCCACACCCTTTGACAGGGGGGGACCCGGCTATGGCTACACCTTC | CATPFDRGGPGYGYTF
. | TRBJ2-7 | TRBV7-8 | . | TGTGCCAGCAGCTTAGCGCAGGTCAGGCCGGACTACGAGCAGTACTTC | CASSLAQVRPDYEQYF
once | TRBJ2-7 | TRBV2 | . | TGTGCCAGCACTTTAGACTACGAGCAGTACTTC | CASTLDYEQYF
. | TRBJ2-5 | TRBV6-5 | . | TGTGCCAGCAGTTACGGGGGCCATCTTCAAGAGACCCAGTACTTC | CASSYGGHLQETQYF
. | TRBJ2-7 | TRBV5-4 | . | TGTGCCAGCAGCTCTACCGGGAGTGTCGACGAGCAGTACTTC | CASSSTGSVDEQYF
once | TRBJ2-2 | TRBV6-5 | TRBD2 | TGTGCCAGCAGTCCCCTACTAGCGGGGGAGCTGTTTTTT | CASSPLLAGELFF
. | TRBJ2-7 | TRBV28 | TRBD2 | TGTGCCAGCAGTTCCCCTGTTACGGCGGGAGGACTAGCGGGACCGTACGAGCAGTACTTC | CASSSPVTAGGLAGPYEQYF
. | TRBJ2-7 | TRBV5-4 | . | TGTGCCAGCAGCTTGTCGGACGAGCAGTACTTC | CASSLSDEQYF
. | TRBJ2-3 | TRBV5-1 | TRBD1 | TGCGCCAGCAGCTTAACCGGGACAGGGGAAACAGATACGCAGTATTTT | CASSLTGTGETDTQYF
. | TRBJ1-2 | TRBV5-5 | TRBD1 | TGTGCCAGCAGCCACCTGGACAGGCAAGTAGGGAGCTACACCTTC | CASSHLDRQVGSYTF